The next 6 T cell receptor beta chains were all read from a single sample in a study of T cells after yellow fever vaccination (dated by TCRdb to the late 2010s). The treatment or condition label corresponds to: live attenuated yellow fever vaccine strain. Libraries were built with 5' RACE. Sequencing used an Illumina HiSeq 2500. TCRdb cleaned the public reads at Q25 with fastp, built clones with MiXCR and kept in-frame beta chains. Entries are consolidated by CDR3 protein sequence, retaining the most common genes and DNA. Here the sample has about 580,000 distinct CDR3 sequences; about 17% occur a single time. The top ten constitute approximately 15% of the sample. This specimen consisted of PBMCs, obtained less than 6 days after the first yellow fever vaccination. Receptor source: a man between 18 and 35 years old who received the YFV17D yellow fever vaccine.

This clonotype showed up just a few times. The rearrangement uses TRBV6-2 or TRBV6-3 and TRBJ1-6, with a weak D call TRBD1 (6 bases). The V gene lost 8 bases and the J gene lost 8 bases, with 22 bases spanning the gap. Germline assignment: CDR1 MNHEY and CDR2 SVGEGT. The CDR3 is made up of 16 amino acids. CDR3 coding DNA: TGTGCCAGCCGGCCGGCACAGGGTAGAGTGGATTCACCCCTCCACTTT. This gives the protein CASRPAQGRVDSPLHF.

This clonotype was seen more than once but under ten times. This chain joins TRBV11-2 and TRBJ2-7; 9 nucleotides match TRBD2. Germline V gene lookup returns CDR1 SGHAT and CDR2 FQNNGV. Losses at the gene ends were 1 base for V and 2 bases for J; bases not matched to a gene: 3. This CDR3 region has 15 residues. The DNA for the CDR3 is TGTGCCAGCAGCTTAGGGACTAGCGCTCCCTACGAGCAGTACGTC. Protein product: CASSLGTSAPYEQYV.

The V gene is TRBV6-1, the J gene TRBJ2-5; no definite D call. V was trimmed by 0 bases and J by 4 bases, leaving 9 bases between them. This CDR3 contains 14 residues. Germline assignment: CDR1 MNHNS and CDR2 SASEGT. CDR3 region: CASSEARSPETQYF. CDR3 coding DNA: TGTGCCAGCAGTGAAGCGCGGTCACCAGAGACCCAGTACTTC.

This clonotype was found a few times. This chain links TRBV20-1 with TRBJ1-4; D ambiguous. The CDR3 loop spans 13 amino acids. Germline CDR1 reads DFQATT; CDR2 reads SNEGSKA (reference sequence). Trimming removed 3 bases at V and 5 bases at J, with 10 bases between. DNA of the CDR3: TGCAGTGCTAGTACCGGACGGAATGAAAAACTGTTTTTT. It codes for CSASTGRNEKLFF.

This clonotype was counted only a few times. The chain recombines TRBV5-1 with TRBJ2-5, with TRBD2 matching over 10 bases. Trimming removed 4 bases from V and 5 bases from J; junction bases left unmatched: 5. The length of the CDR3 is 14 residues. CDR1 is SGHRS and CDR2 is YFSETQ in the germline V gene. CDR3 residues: CASSTTSGVETQYF. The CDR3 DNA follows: TGCGCCAGCAGCACAACTAGCGGGGTTGAGACCCAGTACTTC.

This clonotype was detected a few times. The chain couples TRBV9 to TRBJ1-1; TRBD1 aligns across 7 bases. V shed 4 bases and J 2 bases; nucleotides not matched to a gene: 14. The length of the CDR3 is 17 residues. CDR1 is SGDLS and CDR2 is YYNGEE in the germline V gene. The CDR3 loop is CASSSPLRDSHNTEAFF. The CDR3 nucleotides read TGTGCCAGCAGCTCACCGCTGAGGGACAGCCATAACACTGAAGCTTTCTTT.